This TCR beta chain came from a study of cytomegalovirus exposure and HLA in healthy donors. Study-wide points: The HLA-A and HLA-B alleles of most subjects were reportedly predicted accurately from TCR beta sequences.

PCR was performed using 60 Vbeta and 13 Jbeta primers. Assay: immunoSEQ multiplex PCR; the TCRdb copy retains only in-frame clones and omits some. The table includes about 120,000 clones, 78% detected once. The CDR3 covers 15 residues. The V and J ends lost 5 bases and 0 bases, in that order; junction bases with no gene match: 9. CDR1 and CDR2 from the germline V gene are SQVTM and ANQGSEA. On this clone itself: Its antigen is as yet unknown.

The sequence was obtained from a man aged 25 to 40 in good health and CMV-seropositive. V gene TRBV29-1 combines with J gene TRBJ1-1; TRBD1 aligns across 7 bases. The sequenced sample was PBMCs. CDR3 bases: TGCAGCGTTATGGCCAGGGGGAGAATGAACACTGAAGCTTTCTTT. Its protein product is CSVMARGRMNTEAFF.